A selection of T cell receptor beta chains follows, all from one sample in a study of response to subunit inactivated influenza vaccine. Each CDR3 protein gets one entry after TCRdb re-called the RT-PCR reads with MiXCR. The sample carries some 570,000 distinct CDR3 sequences, about 11% recorded once. Another study also made use of these data, one on T cells expressing NK-cell markers.

The sample was PBMCs from blood, taken on the day of vaccination. The receptors were gathered from a man between 45 and 60 years old who received an inactivated influenza vaccine. CDR3s include the opening cysteine and the closing phenylalanine or tryptophan. Each record gives: CDR3 DNA, CDR3 protein, J gene, V gene, clone size, D gene. The D gene is left open where the match is weak. Rows give clone size only sometimes, using once, few, many, or a class for an expanded clone.

DNA: TGTGCCAGCTCACCCGCAGGGACCGGGGCATTATACGAGCAGTACTTC
CDR3: CASSPAGTGALYEQYF
J: TRBJ2-7
V: TRBV18
size: many
D: -

DNA: TGTGCCAGCAGACCGCCTGAGCGGTCACTCTCCTACGAGCAGTACTTC
CDR3: CASRPPERSLSYEQYF
J: TRBJ2-7
V: TRBV28
size: few
D: -

DNA: TGTGCCAGCAGCCCCCTTTTGGGGGCCTGGACTGGTAATGAGCAGTTCTTC
CDR3: CASSPLLGAWTGNEQFF
J: TRBJ2-1
V: TRBV7-2
size: -
D: -

DNA: TGTGCCAGCAGTGGACAGGGCTCGTATAGCAATCAGCCCCAGCATTTT
CDR3: CASSGQGSYSNQPQHF
J: TRBJ1-5
V: TRBV2
size: -
D: TRBD1

DNA: TGTGCCAGCAGTTCCCGGGGGGGGGCGGATCAGCCCCAGCATTTT
CDR3: CASSSRGGADQPQHF
J: TRBJ1-5
V: TRBV6-5
size: few
D: -

DNA: TGTGCCAGCAGCTCAACCGGCGATAGCAATCAGCCCCAGCATTTT
CDR3: CASSSTGDSNQPQHF
J: TRBJ1-5
V: TRBV5-5
size: -
D: -

DNA: TGTGCCAGTAGTCCTTTAACCTCCGGGACAGGCTCCTACGAGCAGTACTTC
CDR3: CASSPLTSGTGSYEQYF
J: TRBJ2-7
V: TRBV19
size: few
D: TRBD1

DNA: TGTGCCAGCAGTTTAGAGTCGGGGGCTTCTAATGAAAAACTGTTTTTT
CDR3: CASSLESGASNEKLFF
J: TRBJ1-4
V: TRBV12-3/TRBV12-4
size: -
D: -

DNA: TGTGCCAGCAGTTACCGATTCCCTGACCGAGACTACCAGTACTTC
CDR3: CASSYRFPDRDYQYF
J: TRBJ2-7
V: TRBV6-2/TRBV6-3
size: -
D: -

DNA: TGCAGTGCTCGAACCATCCCGGATTACAGGGGCTCTTACAATGAGCAGTTCTTC
CDR3: CSARTIPDYRGSYNEQFF
J: TRBJ2-1
V: TRBV20-1
size: -
D: TRBD1

DNA: TGTGCCAGCAGTTTAACGGCACATCCTAGCACAGATACGCAGTATTTT
CDR3: CASSLTAHPSTDTQYF
J: TRBJ2-3
V: TRBV12-3/TRBV12-4
size: few
D: -

DNA: TGTGCCAGCAGTTTAGGGGCCCGGAACTCTATATACAATGAGCAGTTCTTC
CDR3: CASSLGARNSIYNEQFF
J: TRBJ2-1
V: TRBV12-3/TRBV12-4
size: many
D: -

DNA: TGTGCCAGCAGCCCTAGGTGGTCCCCCACCAAGACCCAGTACTTC
CDR3: CASSPRWSPTKTQYF
J: TRBJ2-5
V: TRBV12-3/TRBV12-4
size: few
D: -

DNA: TGTGCCAGCATTTCCGGGACATCCCAAGAGACCCAGTACTTC
CDR3: CASISGTSQETQYF
J: TRBJ2-5
V: TRBV12-3/TRBV12-4
size: many
D: -

DNA: TGTGCCAGCAGCGCGGGGGGCGGGAGAGGGAACGAGCAGTACTTC
CDR3: CASSAGGGRGNEQYF
J: TRBJ2-7
V: TRBV9
size: many
D: -